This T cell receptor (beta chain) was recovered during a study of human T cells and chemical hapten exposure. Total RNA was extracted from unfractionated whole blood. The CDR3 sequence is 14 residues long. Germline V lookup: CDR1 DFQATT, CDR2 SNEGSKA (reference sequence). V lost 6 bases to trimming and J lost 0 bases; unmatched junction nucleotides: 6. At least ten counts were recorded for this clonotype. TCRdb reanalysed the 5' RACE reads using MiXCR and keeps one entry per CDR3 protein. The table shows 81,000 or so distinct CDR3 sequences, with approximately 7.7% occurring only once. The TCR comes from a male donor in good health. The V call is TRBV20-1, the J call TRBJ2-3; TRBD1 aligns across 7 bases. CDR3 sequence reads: CSAPTGWSTDTQYF. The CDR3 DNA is TGCAGTGCCCCGACAGGGTGGAGCACAGATACGCAGTATTTT.